This T cell receptor beta chain is drawn from a study of blood T cell repertoires in COVID-19. Study information: Specimens from acute and convalescent COVID-19 originated in the United States, Italy and Spain. T cells, B-cell-depleted T cells, or PBMCs supplied cDNA or gDNA.

Enrolled during active infection, Seattle patients were then followed longitudinally. The germline V and J ends were trimmed by 1 base and 5 bases, with 15 bases remaining between them. The V gene's germline CDR1 is LGHDT and CDR2 YNNKEL (reference sequence). This CDR3 has 15 amino acids. As processed by the authors: The authors estimated nucleated cell counts from reference gene primer amplification. Clones were read by immunoSEQ multiplex PCR, and TCRdb kept only the in-frame ones, dropping some. V and J calls and clone size come straight from that table; D and trimming were deduced from the DNA. The table includes about 200,000 clones, approximately 90% detected once.

The V and J genes are TRBV3-1 (or the pseudogene TRBV3-2) and TRBJ2-7, with no clear D. The clonotype was recovered from a man aged 55-75 years with COVID-19, enrolled during active disease. Sample: peripheral blood. The CDR3 loop is CASSQGIVPTNEQYF. CDR3 nucleotide sequence: TGTGCCAGCAGCCAAGGAATCGTCCCTACTAACGAGCAGTACTTC.